The 30 T cell receptor beta chains listed next were all sequenced from one sample in a study of blood T cell repertoires in COVID-19. Using immunoSEQ multiplex PCR, the repertoire was profiled, and TCRdb retains in-frame clones only, with some absent. Here the sample spans 150,000 to 200,000 clones, roughly 83% being singletons. Sequencing was done on a sample of peripheral blood. The receptors come from a woman aged 40 to 49 with COVID-19, enrolled during active disease.

The V and J genes are TRBV5-1 and TRBJ2-7, with TRBD1 matching over 7 bases. V was clipped by 4 bases and J by 1 base; unmatched bases: 2. Per the germline V gene, CDR1 is SGHRS and CDR2 is YFSETQ. This CDR3 is built from 13 residues. CDR3 nucleotide sequence: TGCGCCAGCAGCGAGGGGGCATCCTACGAGCAGTACTTC. Translation: CASSEGASYEQYF. The full variable domain, rest sourced from reference TRBV5-1 and TRBJ2-7, is KAGVTQTPRYLIKTRGQQVTLSCSPISGHRSVSWYQQTPGQGLQFLFEYFSETQRNKGNFPGRFSGRQFSNSRSEMNVSTLELGDSALYLCASSEGASYEQYFGPGTRLTVT.

The chain joins TRBV6-2 or TRBV6-3 to TRBJ1-1; 8 bases fit TRBD1. The CDR3 covers 13 residues. In germline, CDR1 is MNHEY, CDR2 SVGEGT. V shed 7 bases, J shed 5 bases, and the junction held 6 bases outside the gene matches. This CDR3 reads CASTPDRGTEAFF. The CDR3 nucleotides read TGTGCCAGCACCCCCGACAGGGGTACTGAAGCTTTCTTT.

The V call is TRBV10-3, the J call TRBJ2-3; TRBD1 aligns across 9 bases. Germline values: CDR1 ENHRY, CDR2 SYGVKD. Trimming took 8 bases from V and 3 from J; bases not matched to a gene: 9. CDR3 size: 15 residues. The CDR3 DNA sequence: TGTGCCATCGGAGGGCAAGGACAGGGGACAGATACGCAGTATTTT. Amino acids: CAIGGQGQGTDTQYF.

The chain has TRBV10-3 and TRBJ2-3, with TRBD1 as a possible D gene (6 bases). The CDR3 totals 13 residues. Trimming cost V 6 bases and J 4 bases, with 11 bases left between them. Germline assignment: CDR1 ENHRY and CDR2 SYGVKD. Here the CDR3 reads CAISWTAADTQYF. CDR3 DNA: TGTGCCATCAGCTGGACAGCGGCAGATACGCAGTATTTT.

The J gene is TRBJ1-1, the V gene TRBV5-1, with a tentative D call TRBD1 (5 bases). The germline V and J ends were trimmed by 5 bases and 2 bases, with 16 bases remaining between them. The germline gives CDR1 SGHRS, CDR2 YFSETQ. CDR3 length equals 15 residues. CDR3 residues: CASSGGLSSNTEAFF. In DNA form, the CDR3 reads TGCGCCAGCAGTGGGGGGTTAAGCAGTAACACTGAAGCTTTCTTT.

The rearrangement uses TRBV7-2 and TRBJ1-2; 8 bases are shared with TRBD1. With 3 bases clipped from V and 0 bases from J, the junction kept 6 bases outside the gene matches. CDR1 and CDR2 from the germline V gene are SGHTA and FQGNSA. This CDR3 contains 16 residues. In DNA form, the CDR3 reads TGTGCCAGCAGCTTTGGGACAGGCCTCGCTAACTATGGCTACACCTTC. This encodes CASSFGTGLANYGYTF.

This rearrangement joins TRBV30 to TRBJ1-3; 7 nucleotides line up with TRBD1. Germline lookup yields CDR1 GTSNPN and CDR2 SVGIG (reference sequence). This CDR3 region has 16 residues. V lost 0 bases and J lost 1; bases outside the gene matches: 6. CDR3 in DNA: TGTGCCTGGAGTGTAATCCTGACAGGGTCTGGAAACACCATATATTTT. This sequence encodes CAWSVILTGSGNTIYF.

V usage is TRBV5-5 and J usage is TRBJ2-2, with a weak D call TRBD2 (6 bases). Germline-derived CDR1 and CDR2 are SGHKS and YYEKEE (reference sequence). This CDR3 has 16 amino acids. The V end lost 0 bases, the J end lost 7 bases, and 16 bases lay between the germline ends. CDR3 nucleotides: TGTGCCAGCAGCTTGGGACTAGTGGAGGTTGGCGGGGAGCTGTTTTTT. This gives the protein CASSLGLVEVGGELFF.

This clone occurred a few times. The gene calls are TRBV5-8 and TRBJ2-1; 10 bases match TRBD1. CDR1 and CDR2 from the germline V gene are SGHTS and YDEGEE. V was pared by 5 bases and J by 8 bases, with 7 bases of the junction left unmatched. The CDR3 extends over 14 amino acids. CDR3 protein: CASRPRDRGDEQFF. The DNA for the CDR3 is TGTGCCAGCAGGCCCCGGGACAGGGGAGATGAGCAGTTCTTC.

This clone was counted only a few times. The CDR3 reads CASSPGTGNSPLHF. CDR3 DNA sequence: TGCGCCAGCAGTCCCGGGACAGGGAATTCACCCCTCCACTTT. The chain employs TRBV5-1 and TRBJ1-6, with 9 bases matching TRBD1. CDR1 is SGHRS and CDR2 is YFSETQ in the germline V gene. The CDR3 runs 14 residues. Unmatched junction bases numbered 4, after V lost 5 bases and J lost 7 bases.

This sequence joins TRBV6-4 and TRBJ1-3; unclear D gene. Per the germline V gene, CDR1 is MRHNA and CDR2 is SNTAGT. The ends were cut back, 0 bases at V and 4 bases at J, with 10 bases in the middle. The CDR3 contains 15 residues. The CDR3 spells CASSDSERIGNTIYF. The CDR3 nucleotides are TGTGCCAGCAGTGACTCTGAGCGTATCGGAAACACCATATATTTT.

The chain carries TRBV5-1 and TRBJ1-3; D remains ambiguous. The ends were cut back, 4 bases at V and 6 bases at J, with 11 bases in the middle. The CDR3 runs to 13 residues. The germline V gene has CDR1 SGHRS and CDR2 YFSETQ. The chain's CDR3 is CASSRGGINTIYF. In nucleotides, the CDR3 is TGCGCCAGCAGCCGCGGAGGGATAAACACCATATATTTT.

The J gene is TRBJ2-1, the V gene TRBV30; 8 bases agree with TRBD1. V was pared by 4 bases and J by 7 bases, with 9 bases of the junction left unmatched. Germline values: CDR1 GTSNPN, CDR2 SVGIG (reference sequence). The CDR3 loop spans 14 amino acids. The CDR3 bases are TGTGCCTGGACCGGACAGGGCCAGGGGAATGAGCAGTTCTTC. Protein sequence: CAWTGQGQGNEQFF. The full variable domain, in which reference TRBV30 and TRBJ2-1 provide the parts outside the CDR3, is SQTIHQWPATLVQPVGSPLSLECTVEGTSNPNLYWYRQAAGRGLQLLFYSVGIGQISSEVPQNLSASRPQDRQFILSSKKLLLSDSGFYLCAWTGQGQGNEQFFGPGTRLTVL.

This clone was detected only once. The V gene is TRBV2, the J gene TRBJ2-7; a weak D match, TRBD2 (5 bases). Trimming left V 2 bases short and J 6 bases short, with 11 bases between. Per germline, CDR1 SNHLY and CDR2 FYNNEI. The CDR3 runs to 13 residues. CDR3 amino acids: CASSESPSFEQYF. The CDR3 DNA reads TGTGCCAGCAGTGAAAGTCCTAGCTTCGAGCAGTACTTC.

The V call is TRBV5-1, the J call TRBJ2-3, with D tentatively TRBD1 (6 bases). The CDR3 length is 14 residues. Germline V CDR1 and CDR2: SGHRS, YFSETQ. The V end lost 4 bases, the J end lost 2 bases, and 11 bases lay between the germline ends. The CDR3 DNA is TGCGCCAGCAGCAAGGGACAAAACACAGATACGCAGTATTTT. It encodes CASSKGQNTDTQYF. The whole variable domain, filled in from reference TRBV5-1 and TRBJ2-3, reads KAGVTQTPRYLIKTRGQQVTLSCSPISGHRSVSWYQQTPGQGLQFLFEYFSETQRNKGNFPGRFSGRQFSNSRSEMNVSTLELGDSALYLCASSKGQNTDTQYFGPGTRLTVL.

V and J are TRBV12-2 and TRBJ2-4; TRBD2 was called by the table and not checked on the DNA. TRBV12-2 is classified as a pseudogene. CDR3 length: 15 amino acids. The CDR3 DNA is TGTGCAAGTCGCTTAGATAGCGGGCCCGTTAACATTCAGTACTTC. It encodes CASRLDSGPVNIQYF.

This clone was observed at least ten times. The CDR3 DNA reads TGTGCCAGCAGTTACTCGAGTAAGGGACAGGGTAGCTCCTACGAGCAGTACTTC. Encoded protein: CASSYSSKGQGSSYEQYF. J is TRBJ2-7 and V is TRBV6-2 or TRBV6-3; 9 bases agree with TRBD1. V lost 0 bases, J lost 0 bases, and 9 bases stayed unmatched. The CDR3 covers 18 residues. Germline CDR1 is MNHEY and CDR2 is SVGEGT.

This clone showed up just once. V and J are TRBV5-1 and TRBJ2-5; 10 bases are a match to TRBD2. The CDR3 has 19 amino acids. The germline V gene encodes CDR1 SGHRS and CDR2 YFSETQ. The ends lost 0 bases at V and 2 bases at J; junction bases unmatched: 13. In DNA, the CDR3 is TGCGCCAGCAGCTTGGAGGGACTGAATAGCGGGGGGCTACAAGAGACCCAGTACTTC. Its translation: CASSLEGLNSGGLQETQYF. The full variable domain, its missing parts supplied by reference TRBV5-1 and TRBJ2-5, is KAGVTQTPRYLIKTRGQQVTLSCSPISGHRSVSWYQQTPGQGLQFLFEYFSETQRNKGNFPGRFSGRQFSNSRSEMNVSTLELGDSALYLCASSLEGLNSGGLQETQYFGPGTRLLVL.

This chain uses TRBV18 with TRBJ2-2; D not certain. With 4 bases removed from V and 4 bases from J, the gap between germline ends came to 10 bases. Germline loops: CDR1 KGHSH, CDR2 LQKENI. This CDR3 is 14 amino acids long. The CDR3 bases are TGTGCCAGCTCACTGGGCGCAGGCACCGGGGAGCTGTTTTTT. It specifies CASSLGAGTGELFF.

The chain uses TRBV5-6 and TRBJ1-3; unclear D gene. This CDR3 comprises 15 residues. The ends were cut back, 3 bases at V and 0 bases at J, with 10 bases in the middle. The V gene's germline CDR1 is SGHDT and CDR2 YYEEEE. Here the CDR3 DNA reads TGTGCCAGCAGCTCCCTAGATACCTCTGGAAACACCATATATTTT. Protein product: CASSSLDTSGNTIYF.

On this clone itself: Other DNA sequences in this sample translate to the same CDR3. The rearrangement joins TRBV7-9 to TRBJ2-3; 8 nucleotides line up with TRBD2. The CDR3 extends over 15 amino acids. Trimming took 4 bases from V and 2 from J; bases not matched to a gene: 5. In germline, CDR1 is SEHNR, CDR2 FQNEAQ (reference sequence). Here the CDR3 DNA reads TGTGCCAGCAGCTCGCTAGCGGGCCTCACAGATACGCAGTATTTT. The encoded protein is CASSSLAGLTDTQYF.

The V call is TRBV7-2, the J call TRBJ1-1; unclear D gene. V was pared by 3 bases and J by 0 bases, with 20 bases between. This CDR3 region has 18 residues. Per germline, CDR1 SGHTA and CDR2 FQGNSA. The CDR3 spells CASSFIPRERWMNTEAFF. CDR3 sequence (DNA): TGTGCCAGCAGCTTTATTCCGAGGGAGCGATGGATGAACACTGAAGCTTTCTTT.

The chain carries TRBV27 and TRBJ2-7; 10 bases agree with TRBD1. V shed 3 bases and J 5 bases; nucleotides not matched to a gene: 10. Per germline, CDR1 MNHEY and CDR2 SMNVEV (reference sequence). The CDR3 totals 16 residues. The CDR3, as DNA: TGTGCCAGCAGTTTCCAACCGGGACAGGGGTTCCACGAGCAGTACTTC. It translates to CASSFQPGQGFHEQYF.

This clone was picked up a small number of times. This chain joins TRBV7-2 and TRBJ2-3, with a possible D match to TRBD1 (6 bases). V dropped 6 bases and J dropped 6 bases, with 19 bases sitting between them. Looked up from germline, CDR1 is SGHTA and CDR2 is FQGNSA. The CDR3 runs to 15 residues. The CDR3 sequence is CASRGGQGSWDTQYF. Written as DNA, the CDR3 is TGTGCCAGCAGGGGCGGGCAGGGGTCTTGGGATACGCAGTATTTT.

V and J are TRBV2 and TRBJ1-2, with no clear D. The CDR3 spans 13 residues. Per germline, CDR1 SNHLY and CDR2 FYNNEI. The V end was cut by 0 bases, the J end by 6 bases, with 8 bases between. CDR3 DNA: TGTGCCAGCAGTGAAGCGATGAGGGATGGCTACACCTTC. It yields the protein CASSEAMRDGYTF. Full variable domain (missing parts from reference TRBV2 and TRBJ1-2): EPEVTQTPSHQVTQMGQEVILRCVPISNHLYFYWYRQILGQKVEFLVSFYNNEISEKSEIFDDQFSVERPDGSNFTLKIRSTKLEDSAMYFCASSEAMRDGYTFGSGTRLTVV.

The genes are TRBV7-9 and TRBJ1-5; no reliable D call. Trimming cost V 1 base and J 7 bases, with 8 bases left between them. The CDR3 sequence is 13 residues long. Per germline, CDR1 SEHNR and CDR2 FQNEAQ (reference sequence). CDR3 DNA sequence: TGTGCCAGCAGCTTAGGAGTTCTCCAGCCCCAGCATTTT. The encoded protein is CASSLGVLQPQHF.

The rearrangement uses TRBV28 and TRBJ1-2; TRBD1 is a possible D gene (5 bases). The V and J ends lost 3 bases and 8 bases respectively, with 16 bases between them. The CDR3 loop spans 14 amino acids. In germline, CDR1 is MDHEN, CDR2 SYDVKM. In DNA form, the CDR3 reads TGTGCCAGCAGTTTCACCCCGGGGGTGGACGGCTACACCTTC. Amino acids: CASSFTPGVDGYTF.

The chain is built from TRBV7-2 and TRBJ2-3; 9 nucleotides match TRBD2. Trimming removed 6 bases from V and 3 bases from J; junction bases left unmatched: 7. The CDR3 covers 15 residues. Germline CDR1 is SGHTA and CDR2 is FQGNSA. The CDR3: CASRRGSGGTDTQYF. The CDR3 DNA follows: TGTGCCAGCAGGAGAGGTAGCGGGGGAACAGATACGCAGTATTTT.

The genes are TRBV6-2 or TRBV6-3 and TRBJ2-1; D unclear. V was trimmed by 6 bases and J by 5 bases, leaving 11 bases between them. Germline CDR1 MNHEY, CDR2 SVGEGT. This CDR3 region has 13 residues. The CDR3 DNA follows: TGTGCCAGCAGCCGTTACATGGACAATGAGCAGTTCTTC. Translating it yields CASSRYMDNEQFF.

The genes are TRBV3-1 (or the pseudogene TRBV3-2) and TRBJ2-1, with 11 bases identical to TRBD2. The ends lost 1 base at V and 0 bases at J; junction bases unmatched: 11. The CDR3 has 20 residues. Germline CDR1 reads LGHDT; CDR2 reads YNNKEL (reference sequence). The CDR3 DNA follows: TGTGCCAGCAGCCAAGCCTCCGGGACTAGCGGATCCCGCTCCTACAATGAGCAGTTCTTC. Residues: CASSQASGTSGSRSYNEQFF.